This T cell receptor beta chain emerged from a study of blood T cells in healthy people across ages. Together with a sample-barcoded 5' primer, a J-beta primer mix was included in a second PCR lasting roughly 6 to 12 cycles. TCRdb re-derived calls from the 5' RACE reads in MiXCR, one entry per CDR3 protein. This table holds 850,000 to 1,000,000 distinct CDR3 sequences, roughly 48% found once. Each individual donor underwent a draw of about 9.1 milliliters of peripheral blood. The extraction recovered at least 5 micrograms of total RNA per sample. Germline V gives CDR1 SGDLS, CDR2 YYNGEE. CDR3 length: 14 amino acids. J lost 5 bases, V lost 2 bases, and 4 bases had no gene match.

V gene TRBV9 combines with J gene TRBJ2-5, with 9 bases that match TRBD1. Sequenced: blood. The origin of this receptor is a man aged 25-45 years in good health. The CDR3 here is CASSVGDRVETQYF. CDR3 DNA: TGTGCCAGCAGCGTGGGGGACAGGGTCGAGACCCAGTACTTC.